This note documents a single T cell receptor (beta chain) sequence. Its cognate antigen is unknown. This CDR3 contains 13 residues. CDR1 is SGHRS and CDR2 is YFSETQ in the germline V gene. J lost 6 bases, V lost 5 bases, and 8 bases had no gene match. The sample comes from a study of OX40 agonist ivuxolimab in advanced cancers. Study overall: The mean age was approximately 60 years, ranging from about 23 to 85, with around four fifths of participants male. Three individuals attained partial responses, comprising one hepatocellular carcinoma case and two cutaneous melanoma cases. General study points: Partial responders at 0.1-3.0 mg/kg showed near-lowest clonal expansion.

Sequencing was performed with immunoSEQ multiplex PCR; in TCRdb, only in-frame clones are kept and a portion is missing. The table records over 80,000 clones, roughly 88% of them present only once. The starting material was CD4+ or CD8+ T cells sorted from blood, obtained in a trial of the OX40 agonist ivuxolimab. This chain joins TRBV5-1 and TRBJ2-7; 7 nucleotides match TRBD1. This TCR derives from an adult with an advanced solid tumor such as melanoma, head and neck, liver or kidney cancer. The CDR3, as DNA: TGCGCCAGCAGGCCACAGGGGTACGGCGAGCAGTACTTC. Protein sequence: CASRPQGYGEQYF. The whole variable domain, filled in from reference TRBV5-1 and TRBJ2-7, reads KAGVTQTPRYLIKTRGQQVTLSCSPISGHRSVSWYQQTPGQGLQFLFEYFSETQRNKGNFPGRFSGRQFSNSRSEMNVSTLELGDSALYLCASRPQGYGEQYFGPGTRLTVT.